The 23 T cell receptor beta chains listed next were all sequenced from one sample in a study of OX40 agonist ivuxolimab in advanced cancers. Some clones are missing from TCRdb's copy, which holds only in-frame ones; the method was immunoSEQ multiplex PCR. The table records more than 45,000 clones, roughly 80% of them present only once. Sequenced material: CD4+ or CD8+ T cells sorted from blood, taken in a trial of the OX40 agonist ivuxolimab. The receptor source for this set is an adult with an advanced solid tumor such as melanoma, head and neck, liver or kidney cancer.

CDR3 region: CASSVGWRGGSNSPLHF. The CDR3 coding sequence is TGTGCCAGCAGCGTAGGGTGGAGAGGGGGTTCGAATTCACCCCTCCACTTT. The V gene is TRBV9, the J gene TRBJ1-6; D may be TRBD1 (6 bases). CDR3 length: 17 amino acids. From germline, CDR1 is SGDLS and CDR2 YYNGEE. V was trimmed by 0 bases and J by 7 bases, leaving 17 bases between them. Full variable domain (remainder filled in from reference TRBV9 and TRBJ1-6): DSGVTQTPKHLITATGQRVTLRCSPRSGDLSVYWYQQSLDQGLQFLIQYYNGEERAKGNILERFSAQQFPDLHSELNLSSLELGDSALYFCASSVGWRGGSNSPLHFGNGTRLTVT.

The chain uses TRBV10-1 and TRBJ1-4, with D maybe TRBD1 (6 bases). The V and J ends lost 7 bases and 0 bases respectively, with 12 bases between them. The V gene's germline CDR1 is WNHNN and CDR2 SYGVQD (reference sequence). CDR3 length: 15 amino acids. The CDR3 sequence is CASTLGGPTNEKLFF. The CDR3 DNA follows: TGCGCCAGCACCCTCGGGGGGCCAACTAATGAAAAACTGTTTTTT.

About this clone: Germline is not matched at one junction end, which may reflect a read error. This rearrangement joins TRBV10-3 to TRBJ1-5; D gene ambiguous. Germline CDR1 and CDR2: ENHRY and SYGVKD. This CDR3 contains 13 residues. CDR3 amino acids: CASSYSHNQPQHF. The CDR3 DNA sequence: TGTGCCAGCAGTTACTCGCATAATCAGCCCCAGCATTTT.

The V gene is TRBV6-5, the J gene TRBJ2-7; 8 nucleotides match TRBD1. This CDR3 region has 13 residues. V lost 7 bases and J lost 5; bases outside the gene matches: 7. The germline V gene encodes CDR1 MNHEY and CDR2 SVGAGI. The CDR3 sequence: CASTGGQGHEQYF. The CDR3, as DNA: TGTGCCAGCACCGGAGGACAGGGCCACGAGCAGTACTTC.

The genes are TRBV28 and TRBJ2-7; D unclear. Germline loops: CDR1 MDHEN, CDR2 SYDVKM. The CDR3 is made up of 12 amino acids. CDR3 nucleotides: TGTGGGGGAAGCGATCACTCAGGCGAGCAGTACTTC. It codes for CGGSDHSGEQYF.

The chain couples TRBV19 to TRBJ2-7; the match to TRBD1 covers 7 bases. CDR1 and CDR2 from the germline V gene are LNHDA and SQIVND (reference sequence). The CDR3 spans 15 residues. Trimming cost V 5 bases and J 3 bases; bases outside gene matches: 10. CDR3 DNA: TGTGCCAGTAGTGCTCAAAGACAGGGTGGCTACGAGCAGTACTTC. Translating gives CASSAQRQGGYEQYF.

The V and J genes are TRBV11-2 and TRBJ1-2, with 10 bases aligning to TRBD1. CDR1 is SGHAT and CDR2 is FQNNGV in the germline V gene. The length of the CDR3 is 18 residues. V shed 1 base and J 8 bases; nucleotides not matched to a gene: 16. The CDR3 protein is CASSLAGTGVIGAGGYTF. CDR3 bases: TGTGCCAGCAGCTTAGCCGGGACAGGGGTTATCGGTGCTGGAGGCTACACCTTC. Full variable domain (remainder filled in from reference TRBV11-2 and TRBJ1-2): EAGVAQSPRYKIIEKRQSVAFWCNPISGHATLYWYQQILGQGPKLLIQFQNNGVVDDSQLPKDRFSAERLKGVDSTLKIQPAKLEDSAVYLCASSLAGTGVIGAGGYTFGSGTRLTVV.

V and J are TRBV7-3 and TRBJ1-1; possibly TRBD1 for D (5 bases). The CDR3 runs to 15 residues. Germline CDR1 is SGHTA and CDR2 is FQGTGA. Trimming removed 2 bases from V and 5 bases from J, with 15 bases in between. CDR3 nucleotides: TGTGCCAGCAGCTTATTCGGGGCCCAGGGTACTGAAGCTTTCTTT. This translates into CASSLFGAQGTEAFF.

The sample holds a few counts of this clone. This chain uses TRBV5-1 with TRBJ2-3; D gene unclear. This CDR3 has 14 residues. From germline, CDR1 is SGHRS and CDR2 YFSETQ. Deletions cut 1 base from V and 2 bases from J, with 8 bases between. CDR3 DNA: TGCGCCAGCAGCTTGAGGTTAGACACAGATACGCAGTATTTT. It yields the protein CASSLRLDTDTQYF.

This sequence joins TRBV12-5 and TRBJ1-1; weak D call: TRBD1 (5 bases). The length of the CDR3 is 15 residues. The V gene lost 1 base and the J gene lost 5 bases, with 14 bases spanning the gap. The germline gives CDR1 LGHNT, CDR2 FRNRAP. DNA of the CDR3: TGTGCTAGTGGTTTGGGGGGGAGGGGTGAGACTGAAGCTTTCTTT. Protein product: CASGLGGRGETEAFF. Full variable domain (outside the CDR3, taken from reference TRBV12-5 and TRBJ1-1): DARVTQTPRHKVTEMGQEVTMRCQPILGHNTVFWYRQTMMQGLELLAYFRNRAPLDDSGMPKDRFSAEMPDATLATLKIQPSEPRDSAVYFCASGLGGRGETEAFFGQGTRLTVV.

The CDR3 here is CASSSRGDSFYEQYF. In DNA, the CDR3 is TGTGCCAGCAGCTCTAGGGGGGACTCGTTCTACGAGCAGTACTTC. The rearrangement uses TRBV9 and TRBJ2-7; D is perhaps TRBD1 or TRBD2 (6 bases each). The V and J ends lost 4 bases and 3 bases respectively, with 17 bases between them. The CDR3 covers 15 residues. The germline V gene has CDR1 SGDLS and CDR2 YYNGEE.

The chain employs TRBV5-3 and TRBJ1-3, with D hard to call. TRBV5-3 is designated an ORF whose function remains uncertain. V was trimmed by 0 bases and J by 2 bases, leaving 9 bases between them. The CDR3 spans 15 residues. CDR3 loop: CARSLVEGTGNTIYF. In nucleotides, the CDR3 is TGTGCCAGAAGCTTGGTAGAGGGTACTGGAAACACCATATATTTT.

V is TRBV6-5 and J is TRBJ1-6; D possibly corresponds to TRBD1 (5 bases). The V end was cut by 6 bases, the J end by 11 bases, with 14 bases between. Germline CDR1 MNHEY, CDR2 SVGAGI. This CDR3 comprises 13 residues. In DNA form, the CDR3 reads TGTGCCAGCAGCGGGGCGGCTTTTACACCCCTCCACTTT. Translating gives CASSGAAFTPLHF.

This chain uses TRBV6-1 with TRBJ2-3; D is possibly TRBD1 or TRBD2 (5 bases each). V lost 4 bases and J lost 7, with 6 bases in between. Germline values: CDR1 MNHNS, CDR2 SASEGT. This CDR3 has 11 amino acids. The CDR3 region has the DNA TGTGCCAGCAGTGGGGGGAATACGCAGTATTTT. Translation gives CASSGGNTQYF.

The rearrangement links TRBV7-2 to TRBJ2-1; 7 nucleotides match TRBD2. Germline V lookup: CDR1 SGHTA, CDR2 FQGNSA. J was trimmed by 5 bases and V by 6 bases; bases with no gene match: 4. The CDR3 runs to 13 residues. This CDR3 reads CASRPGGHNEQFF. In nucleotides, the CDR3 is TGTGCCAGCAGGCCGGGGGGTCACAATGAGCAGTTCTTC.

The V call is TRBV14, the J call TRBJ2-7; 8 bases agree with TRBD1. The V segment lost 1 base and the J segment 3 bases; nucleotides outside the gene matches: 5. The CDR3 extends over 15 amino acids. CDR1 SGHDN and CDR2 FVKESK come from the germline V gene. CDR3 loop: CASSQGQGIVYEQYF. In DNA form, the CDR3 reads TGTGCCAGCAGCCAAGGACAGGGGATAGTCTACGAGCAGTACTTC.

The chain combines TRBV7-2 with TRBJ2-1, with 7 bases lining up with TRBD1. J was trimmed by 3 bases and V by 4 bases; bases with no gene match: 6. The length of the CDR3 is 15 residues. Germline assignment: CDR1 SGHTA and CDR2 FQGNSA. In nucleotides, the CDR3 is TGTGCCAGCAGCTCCTCCGGGACAGTCTACAATGAGCAGTTCTTC. Amino acid sequence: CASSSSGTVYNEQFF.

The chain has TRBV28 and TRBJ2-3; the D is unclear. The CDR3 spans 13 residues. Trimming took off 7 bases at V and 12 bases at J, with 20 bases between the two ends. The V gene's germline CDR1 is MDHEN and CDR2 SYDVKM. The chain's CDR3 is CASNLRAPPPQYF. The CDR3 DNA reads TGTGCCAGCAACTTAAGGGCACCACCACCCCAGTATTTT.

The rearrangement uses TRBV5-6 and TRBJ1-6; 7 positions match TRBD1. The germline gives CDR1 SGHDT, CDR2 YYEEEE. Losses at the gene ends were 0 bases for V and 4 bases for J; bases not matched to a gene: 4. The CDR3 totals 16 residues. CDR3 region: CASSLEGQRYNSPLHF. CDR3 in DNA: TGTGCCAGCAGCTTGGAGGGACAGAGATATAATTCACCCCTCCACTTT.

The genes are TRBV10-3 and TRBJ1-1; D uncertain. The V end was cut by 10 bases, the J end by 5 bases, with 14 bases between. CDR3 length equals 12 residues. The V gene's germline CDR1 is ENHRY and CDR2 SYGVKD. In DNA form, the CDR3 reads TGTGCCACGCTAAACCTGACAACTGAAGCTTTCTTT. It specifies CATLNLTTEAFF.

The chain employs TRBV18 and TRBJ1-5; unclear D gene. CDR3 length: 17 amino acids. Trimming took 2 bases from V and 1 from J, leaving 15 bases between them. Germline values: CDR1 KGHSH, CDR2 LQKENI. The CDR3 reads CASSPSLPGWSNQPQHF. The CDR3 DNA is TGTGCCAGCTCACCAAGTTTACCGGGCTGGAGCAATCAGCCCCAGCATTTT.

This chain uses TRBV6-6 with TRBJ2-2; tentative D call: TRBD2 (6 bases). The ends were cut back, 8 bases at V and 7 bases at J, with 14 bases in the middle. Looked up from germline, CDR1 is MNHNY and CDR2 is SVGAGI (reference sequence). The CDR3 is made up of 13 amino acids. For the CDR3, the DNA is TGTGCCAGCCGACTCCGAGCGGGCGGGGAGCTGTTTTTT. Translation gives CASRLRAGGELFF.

The V and J genes are TRBV28 and TRBJ1-2, with D maybe TRBD1 (6 bases). The CDR3 has 12 amino acids. Germline V lookup: CDR1 MDHEN, CDR2 SYDVKM. V dropped 4 bases and J dropped 6 bases, with 9 bases sitting between them. CDR3 DNA: TGTGCCAGCAGTTCCGGACAGCATGGCTACACCTTC. This codes for CASSSGQHGYTF.